One and the same sample provided the 27 T cell receptor beta chains below, sequenced in a study of cytomegalovirus exposure and HLA in healthy donors. Researchers ran the PCR with 60 Vbeta and 13 Jbeta primers. Only in-frame clones appear in the TCRdb table, and some are missing; sequencing was by immunoSEQ multiplex PCR. The sample yields roughly 90,000 clones, of which the top ten take up 15%. The sample consisted of PBMCs. Receptors were obtained from a man in his fifties or sixties in good health and CMV-seropositive.

This chain links TRBV6-1 with TRBJ1-2; 8 bases are a match to TRBD1. The junction had 12 bases not matched to a gene; V was cut back by 8 bases and J by 4 bases. The CDR3 runs 15 residues. Germline V CDR1 and CDR2: MNHNS, SASEGT. CDR3 sequence: CASHPGHTGGYGYTF. The CDR3 DNA sequence: TGTGCCAGCCACCCCGGCCACACAGGGGGCTATGGCTACACCTTC.

The gene calls are TRBV6-5 and TRBJ2-1, with 10 bases fitting TRBD2. The CDR3 contains 15 residues. Germline V CDR1 and CDR2: MNHEY, SVGAGI. Trimming removed 4 bases from V and 3 bases from J; junction bases left unmatched: 3. CDR3 residues: CASSLAGGRYNEQFF. The CDR3 bases are TGTGCCAGCAGTTTAGCGGGAGGTCGCTACAATGAGCAGTTCTTC.

This chain uses TRBV7-2 with TRBJ2-5; 14 nucleotides agree with TRBD2. The germline V gene has CDR1 SGHTA and CDR2 FQGNSA. V lost 2 bases, J lost 4 bases, and 3 bases stayed unmatched. The CDR3 totals 16 residues. In DNA, the CDR3 is TGTGCCAGCAGCTTACCAGGGACTAGCGGGAGAGAGACCCAGTACTTC. Translation: CASSLPGTSGRETQYF. The complete variable domain, with remaining parts taken from reference TRBV7-2 and TRBJ2-5, reads GAGVSQSPSNKVTEKGKDVELRCDPISGHTALYWYRQSLGQGLEFLIYFQGNSAPDKSGLPSDRFSAERTGGSVSTLTIQRTQQEDSAVYLCASSLPGTSGRETQYFGPGTRLLVL.

V gene TRBV6-6 combines with J gene TRBJ1-5, with D unresolved. The length of the CDR3 is 13 residues. Germline V gene data show CDR1 as MNHNY and CDR2 as SVGAGI (reference sequence). V lost 5 bases and J 4 bases, leaving 9 bases between the germline ends. The CDR3 nucleotides read TGTGCCAGCAGTACGCAGGCAAATCAGCCCCAGCATTTT. Protein sequence: CASSTQANQPQHF.

The chain combines TRBV19 with TRBJ2-1; TRBD2 matches 8 bases. The trim removed 4 bases at V and 2 bases at J, leaving 7 bases unmatched. The CDR3 runs to 16 residues. The germline CDR1 and CDR2 sequences are LNHDA and SQIVND (reference sequence). The CDR3 coding sequence is TGTGCCAGTAGTAGCACTAGCGGAGTGGCCTACAATGAGCAGTTCTTC. Translated: CASSSTSGVAYNEQFF.

V and J are TRBV6-5 and TRBJ2-7; 11 bases agree with TRBD1. After removal of 5 bases from V and 7 bases from J, the junction contained 4 bases not matched to a gene. Germline V gives CDR1 MNHEY, CDR2 SVGAGI. The CDR3 covers 13 residues. The CDR3 here is CASSHGTGGEQYV. In nucleotides, the CDR3 is TGTGCCAGCAGTCATGGGACAGGGGGGGAGCAGTACGTC.

V usage is TRBV2 and J usage is TRBJ1-3, with D unclear. Trimming shortened V by 6 bases and J by 4 bases, and 16 bases separated the two germline ends. This CDR3 contains 15 residues. From germline, CDR1 is SNHLY and CDR2 FYNNEI. The CDR3 coding sequence is TGTGCCAGCAGCACCAGACGGGTCGAGGGAAACACCATATATTTT. This gives the protein CASSTRRVEGNTIYF.

The chain couples TRBV7-9 to TRBJ2-7, with D possibly being TRBD1 (6 bases). Germline V CDR1 and CDR2: SEHNR, FQNEAQ (reference sequence). V gave up 3 bases and J gave up 1 base, with 16 bases separating them. The CDR3 is 16 amino acids. CDR3 sequence reads: CASSLRTDSSSYEQYF. CDR3 nucleotides: TGTGCCAGCAGCTTGAGGACGGACAGTTCTTCCTACGAGCAGTACTTC.

The chain links TRBV7-9 to TRBJ2-2; the D is unclear. In germline, CDR1 is SEHNR, CDR2 FQNEAQ (reference sequence). This CDR3 spans 16 amino acids. Trimming stripped 4 bases from V and 1 base from J, with 13 bases between. CDR3 amino acids: CASSYLASGNTGELFF. CDR3 in DNA: TGTGCCAGCAGCTATTTGGCCTCAGGGAACACCGGGGAGCTGTTTTTT.

The chain recombines TRBV4-3 with TRBJ2-3; 7 bases map to TRBD2. Germline V gene lookup returns CDR1 LGHNA and CDR2 YSLEER. The CDR3 has 17 amino acids. V lost 1 base to trimming and J lost 2 bases; unmatched junction nucleotides: 9. CDR3 protein: CASSQVPAGRFTDTQYF. Written as DNA, the CDR3 is TGCGCCAGCAGCCAAGTCCCAGCGGGGCGCTTCACAGATACGCAGTATTTT.

The rearrangement joins TRBV19 to TRBJ1-2; D is unclear. From germline, CDR1 is LNHDA and CDR2 SQIVND (reference sequence). This CDR3 region has 13 residues. V dropped 7 bases and J dropped 4 bases, with 13 bases sitting between them. The CDR3 DNA reads TGTGCCAGTACCCCCCAGTTTTTCTATGGCTACACCTTC. Translated: CASTPQFFYGYTF. The full variable domain, in which reference TRBV19 and TRBJ1-2 provide the parts outside the CDR3, is DGGITQSPKYLFRKEGQNVTLSCEQNLNHDAMYWYRQDPGQGLRLIYYSQIVNDFQKGDIAEGYSVSREKKESFPLTVTSAQKNPTAFYLCASTPQFFYGYTFGSGTRLTVV.

The CDR3 DNA sequence: TGCAGCGTTGGTGGGAGACACGGTTCCTACAATGAGCAGTTCTTC. It encodes CSVGGRHGSYNEQFF. The rearrangement uses TRBV29-1 and TRBJ2-1, with D tentatively TRBD2 (5 bases). Trimming shortened V by 4 bases and J by 1 base, and 14 bases separated the two germline ends. The germline CDR1 and CDR2 sequences are SQVTM and ANQGSEA. CDR3 length: 15 amino acids.

This chain links TRBV28 with TRBJ1-5; TRBD1 agrees at 9 bases. Germline lookup yields CDR1 MDHEN and CDR2 SYDVKM. With 8 bases clipped from V and 4 bases from J, the junction kept 3 bases outside the gene matches. CDR3 length: 13 residues. This chain's CDR3 is CASGTGLNQPQHF. The CDR3, as DNA: TGTGCCAGCGGGACAGGGCTGAATCAGCCCCAGCATTTT.

The CDR3 region is CASSVGAGGSYEQYF. CDR3 DNA: TGTGCCAGCAGCGTCGGAGCGGGAGGTTCCTACGAGCAGTACTTC. This chain links TRBV9 with TRBJ2-7, with TRBD2 matching 9 bases. With 2 bases clipped from V and 1 base from J, the junction kept 4 bases outside the gene matches. The CDR3 has 15 residues. The germline gives CDR1 SGDLS, CDR2 YYNGEE.

As to this clone: The junction shows a germline mismatch at one end, possibly a read error. The rearrangement links TRBV7-7 to TRBJ2-3; 10 bases fit TRBD2. CDR3 length: 15 residues. CDR1 and CDR2 from the germline V gene are SSHAT and FNYEAQ (reference sequence). This CDR3 is CASSLGLADTDTQYF. CDR3 bases: TGTGCTAGCAGCTTAGGACTAGCGGACACAGATACGCAGTATTTT.

The rearrangement links TRBV7-8 to TRBJ2-7; 9 bases align to TRBD1. CDR1 SGHVS and CDR2 FQNEAQ come from the germline V gene. V lost 3 bases to trimming and J lost 0 bases; unmatched junction nucleotides: 3. CDR3 size: 15 residues. CDR3 sequence: CASSFRDRASYEQYF. CDR3 nucleotides: TGTGCCAGCAGCTTCCGGGACAGGGCCTCCTACGAGCAGTACTTC.

The V gene is TRBV10-3, the J gene TRBJ1-1, with TRBD1 matching over 9 bases. V lost 3 bases to trimming and J lost 4 bases; unmatched junction nucleotides: 9. This CDR3 region has 16 residues. Germline V lookup: CDR1 ENHRY, CDR2 SYGVKD. The CDR3 sequence is CAISDLGTGLFTEAFF. As DNA, the CDR3 is TGTGCCATCAGTGATCTAGGGACAGGGCTTTTCACTGAAGCTTTCTTT.

The chain combines TRBV5-8 with TRBJ2-1; 11 bases are shared with TRBD2. V was clipped by 4 bases and J by 3 bases; unmatched bases: 6. Germline CDR1 and CDR2: SGHTS and YDEGEE. The length of the CDR3 is 16 residues. The CDR3 DNA follows: TGTGCCAGCAGCCGACCCGGACTAGCGGGCTACAATGAGCAGTTCTTC. Its protein product is CASSRPGLAGYNEQFF.

This chain joins TRBV10-3 and TRBJ2-2; TRBD2 matches at 12 bases. After removal of 8 bases from V and 2 bases from J, the junction contained 6 bases not matched to a gene. The germline V gene has CDR1 ENHRY and CDR2 SYGVKD. The CDR3 totals 16 residues. In DNA, the CDR3 is TGTGCCATCCCCCGGACTAGCGGGATAAACACCGGGGAGCTGTTTTTT. This gives the protein CAIPRTSGINTGELFF.

V usage is TRBV29-1 and J usage is TRBJ1-2; D remains unclear. The CDR3 runs to 12 residues. The germline CDR1 and CDR2 sequences are SQVTM and ANQGSEA. Trimming removed 4 bases from V and 2 bases from J, with 8 bases in between. The CDR3 loop is CSVAYGNYGYTF. DNA of the CDR3: TGCAGCGTTGCCTACGGGAACTATGGCTACACCTTC.

The chain employs TRBV7-3 and TRBJ2-1, with a tentative D call TRBD1 (6 bases). The V gene lost 2 bases and the J gene lost 0 bases, with 8 bases spanning the gap. CDR3 length equals 15 residues. Germline V lookup: CDR1 SGHTA, CDR2 FQGTGA. The CDR3 nucleotides are TGTGCCAGCAGCTTAGACAGGAGCTCCTACAATGAGCAGTTCTTC. Amino acid sequence: CASSLDRSSYNEQFF.

The V call is TRBV9, the J call TRBJ2-5; D is possibly TRBD1 (6 bases). Trimming took 3 bases from V and 5 from J, leaving 11 bases between them. The germline gives CDR1 SGDLS, CDR2 YYNGEE. The CDR3 is 13 residues long. The CDR3 nucleotides read TGTGCCAGCAGCGCCCCAGGGGACGAGACCCAGTACTTC. The encoded protein is CASSAPGDETQYF.

The CDR3 region is CAWSGGGTQETQYF. CDR3 coding DNA: TGTGCCTGGAGTGGGGGGGGGACCCAAGAGACCCAGTACTTC. The chain uses TRBV30 and TRBJ2-5, with TRBD2 matching over 7 bases. Trimming removed 1 base from V and 1 base from J; junction bases left unmatched: 3. In germline, CDR1 is GTSNPN, CDR2 SVGIG (reference sequence). The CDR3 runs to 14 residues.

The chain couples TRBV11-3 to TRBJ1-1; TRBD1 matches at 11 bases. Germline assignment: CDR1 SGHNT and CDR2 YENEEA. This CDR3 has 19 amino acids. The junction had 9 bases not matched to a gene; V was cut back by 0 bases and J by 0 bases. CDR3 sequence (DNA): TGTGCCAGCAGCTTAGATCTCGGGACAGGGGGGCCACTGAACACTGAAGCTTTCTTT. Its protein product is CASSLDLGTGGPLNTEAFF.

The V gene is TRBV9, the J gene TRBJ2-7, with D possibly being TRBD1 (6 bases). There are 12 residues in the CDR3. Germline V gene sequence: CDR1 SGDLS, CDR2 YYNGEE. V gave up 3 bases and J gave up 4 bases, with 8 bases separating them. The DNA for the CDR3 is TGTGCCAGCAGCGAACAGGGATACGAGCAGTACTTC. The encoded protein is CASSEQGYEQYF.

The J gene is TRBJ1-6, the V gene TRBV30; D not certain. This CDR3 has 13 amino acids. V gave up 3 bases and J gave up 7 bases, with 10 bases separating them. The V gene's germline CDR1 is GTSNPN and CDR2 SVGIG (reference sequence). As DNA, the CDR3 is TGTGCCTGGAGGTTAAGGGAGAATTCACCCCTCCACTTT. Translation gives CAWRLRENSPLHF. The full variable domain, with the rest looked up from reference TRBV30 and TRBJ1-6, is SQTIHQWPATLVQPVGSPLSLECTVEGTSNPNLYWYRQAAGRGLQLLFYSVGIGQISSEVPQNLSASRPQDRQFILSSKKLLLSDSGFYLCAWRLRENSPLHFGNGTRLTVT.

V is TRBV7-9 and J is TRBJ2-3; D gene unclear. V lost 0 bases to trimming and J lost 6 bases, with 16 bases between them. The CDR3 consists of 16 residues. The germline CDR1 and CDR2 sequences are SEHNR and FQNEAQ (reference sequence). CDR3 in DNA: TGTGCCAGCAGCTTAGCGGTTGCCGGTCTGCGGGATACGCAGTATTTT. This sequence encodes CASSLAVAGLRDTQYF.